Listed here are 14 T cell receptor beta chains from one sample, sequenced in a study of blood T cell repertoires in COVID-19. The method was immunoSEQ multiplex PCR; TCRdb's version includes in-frame clones alone and lacks a portion of them. The sample holds more than 200,000 clones; 88% are singletons and the top ten take 2% to 2.5%. Sample: peripheral blood. These receptors were taken from a middle-aged woman who had recovered from COVID-19.

Concerning this clone itself: At one of its ends the junction is not consistent with the germline gene, which may arise from a read error. V usage is TRBV28 and J usage is TRBJ2-7; D is uncertain. The CDR3 contains 12 residues. CDR1 is MDHEN and CDR2 is SYDVKM in the germline V gene. CDR3 DNA: TGTGCCAGCAGTCCCCCGGGTCGTCCGGTGGCCTTC. It is translated as CASSPPGRPVAF.

The chain carries TRBV3-1 (or the pseudogene TRBV3-2) and TRBJ2-3; 8 bases are shared with TRBD2. Trimming at V came to 3 bases and at J to 15 bases, leaving 8 bases not matched to a gene. The CDR3 is 12 amino acids. The germline CDR1 and CDR2 sequences are LGHDT and YNNKEL (reference sequence). The CDR3 protein is CASSHLAGTYYF. The CDR3 coding sequence is TGTGCCAGCAGCCATTTAGCGGGGACTTACTATTTT.

The rearrangement uses TRBV11-3 and TRBJ1-1; D call uncertain. CDR3 length: 12 amino acids. Germline V gene data show CDR1 as SGHNT and CDR2 as YENEEA. The V gene lost 5 bases and the J gene lost 1 base, with 5 bases spanning the gap. The CDR3 sequence is CASSRENTEAFF. CDR3 nucleotides: TGTGCCAGCAGCCGCGAGAACACTGAAGCTTTCTTT.

The chain couples TRBV27 to TRBJ2-7; unclear D gene. Germline V gives CDR1 MNHEY, CDR2 SMNVEV (reference sequence). This CDR3 is built from 13 residues. Trimming stripped 4 bases from V and 1 base from J, with 8 bases between. CDR3 bases: TGTGCCAGCAGTTGGGCCGATTCCTACGAGCAGTACTTC. It translates to CASSWADSYEQYF.

This clone was recorded only once. This sequence joins TRBV12-3 or TRBV12-4 and TRBJ1-2; 9 nucleotides line up with TRBD1. V shed 6 bases, J shed 13 bases, and the junction held 12 bases outside the gene matches. There are 13 residues in the CDR3. Here the CDR3 reads CASRGGQGRDFTF. DNA of the CDR3: TGTGCCAGCAGGGGAGGACAGGGGAGGGATTTCACCTTC.

This clone has more than one count but fewer than ten. This rearrangement joins TRBV28 to TRBJ1-2; 7 bases line up with TRBD1. CDR1 and CDR2 (germline): MDHEN, SYDVKM. This CDR3 has 16 amino acids. Germline trimming cut 1 base from V and 5 bases from J; bases unmatched to any gene: 10. Written as DNA, the CDR3 is TGTGCCAGCAGTTTATCCCAGGGGGTTACACTGTATGGCTACACCTTC. This sequence encodes CASSLSQGVTLYGYTF.

The genes are TRBV7-2 and TRBJ2-1, with D possibly TRBD2 on 5 matching bases. With 4 bases removed from V and 3 bases from J, the gap between germline ends came to 10 bases. Germline CDR1 reads SGHTA; CDR2 reads FQGNSA. The CDR3 has 14 amino acids. The CDR3 sequence is CASSYQGLYNEQFF. CDR3 nucleotide sequence: TGTGCCAGCAGCTACCAAGGACTCTACAATGAGCAGTTCTTC.

The gene calls are TRBV5-3 and TRBJ2-6; D is possibly TRBD1 (6 bases). TRBV5-3 falls under the ORF class, with uncertain function. Trimming stripped 0 bases from V and 0 bases from J, with 10 bases between. The CDR3 runs 17 residues. The CDR3 spells CARSLGQESSGANVLTF. CDR3 nucleotide sequence: TGTGCCAGAAGCTTGGGACAGGAGAGCTCTGGGGCCAACGTCCTGACTTTC.

The V gene is TRBV3-1 (or the pseudogene TRBV3-2), the J gene TRBJ2-2; no definite D call. This CDR3 is 13 amino acids long. The ends were cut back, 3 bases at V and 6 bases at J, with 8 bases in the middle. Germline CDR1 is LGHDT and CDR2 is YNNKEL (reference sequence). The CDR3 DNA sequence: TGTGCCAGCAGCCACCTATCCCCCGGGGAGCTGTTTTTT. The encoded protein is CASSHLSPGELFF.

The chain uses TRBV7-2 and TRBJ1-2; 9 bases match TRBD1. The CDR3 covers 14 residues. V lost 4 bases, J lost 4 bases, and 4 bases stayed unmatched. In germline, CDR1 is SGHTA, CDR2 FQGNSA. CDR3 bases: TGTGCCAGCAGCTCCGACAGGGGGGGCTATGGCTACACCTTC. Translation: CASSSDRGGYGYTF. The full variable domain, its missing parts supplied by reference TRBV7-2 and TRBJ1-2, is GAGVSQSPSNKVTEKGKDVELRCDPISGHTALYWYRQSLGQGLEFLIYFQGNSAPDKSGLPSDRFSAERTGGSVSTLTIQRTQQEDSAVYLCASSSDRGGYGYTFGSGTRLTVV.

This rearrangement joins TRBV7-2 to TRBJ2-7; TRBD2 matches at 12 bases. The V gene end was trimmed by 2 bases and the J gene end by 7 bases; junction bases not matched to a gene: 6. Germline lookup yields CDR1 SGHTA and CDR2 FQGNSA. The CDR3 has 15 amino acids. The CDR3 DNA sequence: TGTGCCAGCAGCTTACTAGCGGGGGGGCCAAGGGAGCAGTACTTC. Protein product: CASSLLAGGPREQYF.

This rearrangement joins TRBV5-5 to TRBJ2-5, with a weak D call TRBD1 (6 bases). CDR1 is SGHKS, CDR2 YYEKEE, per germline (reference sequence). CDR3 length: 13 residues. Trimming took off 5 bases at V and 0 bases at J, with 8 bases between the two ends. CDR3 loop: CASRRDNQETQYF. In DNA form, the CDR3 reads TGTGCCAGCAGAAGGGACAACCAAGAGACCCAGTACTTC. Full variable domain (missing parts from reference TRBV5-5 and TRBJ2-5): DAGVTQSPTHLIKTRGQQVTLRCSPISGHKSVSWYQQVLGQGPQFIFQYYEKEERGRGNFPDRFSARQFPNYSSELNVNALLLGDSALYLCASRRDNQETQYFGPGTRLLVL.

This chain connects TRBV5-4 to TRBJ2-7, with 10 nucleotides matching TRBD2. The CDR3 covers 14 residues. J gave up 3 bases and V 3 bases, and 3 bases lay outside the gene matches. Germline assignment: CDR1 SGHNT and CDR2 YYREEE (reference sequence). The CDR3 coding sequence is TGTGCCAGCAGCTCCGGGACTAGCGTCTACGAGCAGTACTTC. This gives the protein CASSSGTSVYEQYF. Complete variable domain (other parts from reference TRBV5-4 and TRBJ2-7): ETGVTQSPTHLIKTRGQQVTLRCSSQSGHNTVSWYQQALGQGPQFIFQYYREEENGRGNFPPRFSGLQFPNYSSELNVNALELDDSALYLCASSSGTSVYEQYFGPGTRLTVT.

Here the CDR3 reads CASSYLRGANQPQHF. The CDR3 coding sequence is TGTGCCAGCAGTTACCTCAGGGGAGCCAATCAGCCCCAGCATTTT. V gene TRBV6-2 or TRBV6-3 combines with J gene TRBJ1-5, with a weak D call TRBD1 (6 bases). V shed 2 bases and J shed 3 bases, with 11 bases lying between them. The germline CDR1 and CDR2 sequences are MNHEY and SVGEGT. The length of the CDR3 is 15 residues.